There are many counts of the clone carrying this T cell receptor beta chain. This sample stems from a study of T cells after posttransplantation cyclophosphamide. Trimming took 6 bases from V and 3 from J, leaving 3 bases between them. CDR3 length: 12 residues. From germline, CDR1 is SNHLY and CDR2 FYNNEI. TCRdb keeps only in-frame clones here, not all; method: immunoSEQ multiplex PCR. The sample presents approximately 25,000 clones, none singletons. This sequence joins TRBV2 and TRBJ2-6; D is unresolved. The receptor's source is a woman between 50 and 59 years old in good health, CMV-negative, and a related stem cell transplant donor. Source material: PBMCs. The CDR3 sequence is CASSFGANVLTF. The DNA for the CDR3 is TGTGCCAGCAGCTTTGGGGCCAACGTCCTGACTTTC.